Here is one TCR beta chain with its context. It has no known antigen specificity. It has no much larger one-base neighbor in the sample; base qualities were not kept. The data were obtained in a study of blood T cell repertoires in COVID-19 (dated by TCRdb to 2020 to 2021). Broadly, across the study: Samples covering the acute and convalescent phases of COVID-19 were provided by collaborators in the United States, Italy and Spain. Nearly every sample came with metadata listing a de-identified subject ID, COVID-19 status, age in years and sex. Deeply sampled blood TCRbeta repertoires from subjects exposed to, actively infected with, or recovered from COVID-19 were included in the dataset. Where available, HLA class I and class II types were obtained from metadata supplied by the sample provider rather than from assay-based typing. The repertoires were released in a freely available public database intended as a resource for research on the immune response to SARS-CoV-2. The prospective study material was composed of cDNA or gDNA derived from T cells, B-cell-depleted T cells, or PBMCs. The samples were drawn from two sources: the first 160 participants of the ongoing ImmuneRACE study, and 1,254 subjects contributed by 6 global collaborators.

The paper as a whole reports these results and caveats: How much clinical and demographic metadata was included differed by source and by participant, and the metadata was provided uncurated.

The CDR3 runs 15 amino acids, cysteine and phenylalanine included. The kept DNA is CDR3 alone, 45 bases in frame from the first base. From a lookup of the germline V gene, CDR1 and CDR2 are SGHVS and FQNEAQ. V was cut back by 6 bases and J by 5 bases, leaving a gap of 19 bases between them. TCRbeta CDR3 regions were amplified from genomic DNA by means of the immunoSEQ Assay, a bias-controlled multiplex PCR. The authors processed their data as follows. The number of nucleated cells in each sample was estimated by amplification of reference gene primers within the assay. To quantify the absolute abundance of each unique TCRbeta CDR3 rearrangement, sequence reads were collapsed and filtered. For each sample, productive Simpson clonality was calculated as the square root of Simpson's diversity index across productive rearrangements. TCRdb holds this immuneACCESS table with in-frame rearrangements only. Some clones are missing; in checked studies, unresolved V genes explain under half, and the rest has no known cause. For V, J and clone size, that table is used; D and trimming come from the DNA. The sample yields fewer than 300,000 clones; around 90% were counted once. About 2.3% of the sample comes from the top ten.

Enrolling through a virtual design, the prospective study's participants ranged in age from about 18 to 100 years and lived across some 22 United States geographic areas. In the prospective study, cohorts were assigned on the basis of participant-reported clinical history obtained from a screening survey and a study questionnaire. Each participant in the prospective study had whole blood, serum and a nasopharyngeal or oropharyngeal swab collected by mobile phlebotomists. Prospective study participants could optionally give additional blood draws and questionnaires over an approximately 2-month period. Before DNA extraction, prospective study blood samples were shipped either frozen or at room temperature.

Recombination joined TRBV7-8 with TRBJ2-5, and possibly TRBD1, on 6 matching bases. Sequencing was carried out using PBMCs or T cells enriched from blood (not recorded which). This receptor was identified in a woman in her thirties or forties with acute COVID-19. The DNA sequence follows: TGTGCCAGCAGGAGGGGACACGCAGGGGTGGAGACCCAGTACTTC. This yields the protein CASRRGHAGVETQYF.